This T cell receptor (beta chain) was documented in a study of T cells after yellow fever vaccination. Study in general: The fractions with low cell numbers were processed using SMART-Seq v4 Ultra Low Input.

Study-level points and caveats: A small proportion of clonotypes was detected in both the CD4 and CD8 compartments. Clones from primary vaccination mostly reappeared after the booster (96% CD4, roughly 87% CD8).

This clonotype has a handful of counts. As yet, its antigen is unknown. V was shortened by 6 bases and J by 10 bases, with 9 bases between the two germline ends. This CDR3 comprises 11 residues. TCRdb analysed the 5' RACE reads with MiXCR anew, one entry per CDR3 protein. The sample comprises around 250,000 distinct CDR3 sequences, 6.9% of which are singletons, and approximately 0.85% rests with the top ten. Sequencing was performed on CD4+ T cells sorted from PBMCs, taken 15 days after the yellow fever booster vaccination. The sequence was obtained from a man aged 30 to 39 who received the YFV17D yellow fever vaccine. The chain recombines TRBV12-3 or TRBV12-4 with TRBJ2-2; D is uncertain. CDR3 sequence: CASRLLAELFF. The CDR3 coding sequence is TGTGCCAGCAGACTACTTGCGGAGCTGTTTTTT.